This TCR beta chain was retrieved from a study of T cell responses to AZD1222 COVID-19 vaccine. Generated by immunoSEQ multiplex PCR, the TCRdb table keeps only in-frame clones and is missing some. The top ten clones hold around 6.1% of a sample with more than 95,000 clones, 75% to 90% of them seen once. V lost 5 bases, J lost 7 bases, and 4 bases stayed unmatched. Germline lookup yields CDR1 SGHTA and CDR2 FQGTGA. CDR3 length equals 13 residues. This clone was recorded a few times. The sample was peripheral blood, taken on day 0 of AZD1222 vaccination. The clonotype comes from an adult in good health. The chain employs TRBV7-3 and TRBJ1-1, with TRBD1 matching over 10 bases. This chain's CDR3 is CASSPGTGVEAFF. In DNA form, the CDR3 reads TGTGCCAGCAGCCCCGGGACAGGGGTTGAAGCTTTCTTT.